This T cell receptor beta chain was captured by sequencing in a study of cytomegalovirus exposure and HLA in healthy donors. Overall study findings and caveats: According to the study, roughly 160 TCR beta chains were cytomegalovirus-associated.

Comment on this clone: Its antigen is not identified.

PCR amplification relied on 60 Vbeta primers (plus 13 Jbeta primers). In the authors' workflow: There were around 77 million unique TCR beta chains by a later count, and some 10 million of them were shared. TCRdb's table, derived via immunoSEQ multiplex PCR, lists solely in-frame clones and lacks some. V and J calls and clone size are those listed in that table; D and trimming were worked out from the DNA. The repertoire holds some 42,000 clones, with 40% to 60% as singletons. The V segment lost 9 bases and the J segment 3 bases; nucleotides outside the gene matches: 4. The CDR3 length is 13 residues. Germline assignment: CDR1 LNHDA and CDR2 SQIVND (reference sequence).

Sequenced: PBMCs. The source of this sequence is a human donor in good health. The chain couples TRBV19 to TRBJ1-1; 10 nucleotides line up with TRBD1. The CDR3 DNA follows: TGTGCCAGCGTGGGACAGGGGCACACTGAAGCTTTCTTT. Its translation is CASVGQGHTEAFF.